This T cell receptor beta chain originates from a study of cytomegalovirus exposure and HLA in healthy donors. The study's findings and limits: Subsequent analysis revealed that first-cohort TCR clusters tended to co-occur in the 130 or so validation repertoires. Reports indicated that the classifier achieved high specificity and sensitivity in diagnosing cytomegalovirus status. The authors listed about 170 TCR beta chains as cytomegalovirus-associated.

This CDR3 is 13 amino acids long. V was clipped by 5 bases and J by 5 bases; unmatched bases: 3. CDR1 is SEHNR and CDR2 is FQNEAQ in the germline V gene (reference sequence). Data came from immunoSEQ multiplex PCR; TCRdb stores just in-frame clones and leaves some out. The data show about 150,000 clones, 85% to 90% seen once. The donors were part of the validation cohort of 95 to 150 subjects. That cohort was separate from the first cohort, which comprised about 670 subjects. On this clone itself: Its antigen remains unidentified.

The sample comprised PBMCs. The chain links TRBV7-9 to TRBJ1-3; 7 positions agree with TRBD1. The TCR was taken from a woman aged 18-29 years in good health and CMV-seropositive. The CDR3 is CASSRTGRNTIYF. In DNA form, the CDR3 reads TGTGCCAGCAGCCGGACAGGACGAAACACCATATATTTT.